This T cell receptor (beta chain) was sequenced for a study of technical replicates of blood from several donors. Germline loops: CDR1 SEHNR, CDR2 FQNEAQ (reference sequence). CDR3 length: 14 amino acids. V was clipped by 5 bases and J by 10 bases, with 17 bases between them. Generated by immunoSEQ multiplex PCR, the TCRdb table keeps only in-frame clones and is missing some. The sample includes 74,000 or so clones, 90% to 95% seen only once; the top ten take 0.35% to 0.45%. The chain combines TRBV7-9 with TRBJ1-4, with D possibly TRBD1 on 6 matching bases. The receptor comes from a human donor in good health. Input material: T cells isolated from PBMCs. Here the CDR3 reads CASSPGTTLGKLFF. The CDR3 DNA sequence: TGTGCCAGCAGCCCCGGGACAACCTTGGGAAAACTGTTTTTT.